The 22 T cell receptor beta chains below were found in one sample sequenced in a study of blood T cells in healthy people across ages. Primers used in a second PCR of about 7 to 12 cycles were a sample-barcoded 5' primer and a J-beta primer mix. TCRdb passed the 5' RACE reads through MiXCR, listing each CDR3 protein once. The table records hundreds of thousands of distinct CDR3 sequences, 40% to 65% of them present only once. The sample comprised blood. The source is a woman of 80 years or more in good health.

This clonotype was counted a few times. CDR3 amino acids: CASSLGQGVLSSGANVLTF. CDR3 DNA: TGTGCCAGCAGTTTGGGACAGGGGGTCCTCAGCTCTGGGGCCAACGTCCTGACTTTC. The J gene is TRBJ2-6, the V gene TRBV12-3 or TRBV12-4; 11 bases agree with TRBD1. CDR3 length: 19 amino acids. With 3 bases clipped from V and 0 bases from J, the junction kept 7 bases outside the gene matches.

The rearrangement joins TRBV27 to TRBJ2-1; D uncertain. The better agreement between TRBJ2-7 and the DNA end casts doubt on the J call. Germline loops: CDR1 MNHEY, CDR2 SMNVEV (reference sequence). The CDR3 has 13 amino acids. CDR3 in amino acids: CASHGWGNYEQYF. The CDR3 DNA is TGTGCCAGCCATGGATGGGGAAATTACGAGCAGTACTTC.

This chain joins TRBV20-1 and TRBJ2-5, with 10 bases matching TRBD2. CDR3 length: 15 residues. Germline assignment: CDR1 DFQATT and CDR2 SNEGSKA (reference sequence). With V trimmed by 0 bases and J by 6 bases, 7 bases remained unmatched. The CDR3 protein is CSARDPASGGKTQYF. In DNA form, the CDR3 reads TGCAGTGCTAGAGATCCGGCTAGCGGGGGAAAGACCCAGTACTTC.

V usage is TRBV14 and J usage is TRBJ1-1; 8 nucleotides match TRBD1. Germline lookup yields CDR1 SGHDN and CDR2 FVKESK. J lost 8 bases, V lost 4 bases, and 9 bases had no gene match. This CDR3 is 14 amino acids long. The CDR3 sequence: CASSPRTGSREAFF. For the CDR3, the DNA is TGTGCCAGCAGCCCCCGGACAGGGTCGAGAGAAGCTTTCTTT.

This clonotype was seen at least ten times. This chain connects TRBV2 to TRBJ2-1; D is unclear. The CDR3 is made up of 14 amino acids. Between the trimmed V and J ends, which lost 6 bases and 0 bases, there was a span of 9 bases. Germline V gene lookup returns CDR1 SNHLY and CDR2 FYNNEI. CDR3 bases: TGTGCCAGCAGCGCCGCTAACTCCTACAATGAGCAGTTCTTC. Translation: CASSAANSYNEQFF.

V is TRBV6-4 and J is TRBJ2-2; the match to TRBD1 covers 9 bases. Germline V gene sequence: CDR1 MRHNA, CDR2 SNTAGT. This CDR3 spans 16 amino acids. V was pared by 4 bases and J by 6 bases, with 9 bases of the junction left unmatched. The CDR3 here is CASSGSGQGFAGELFF. The DNA for the CDR3 is TGTGCCAGCAGTGGATCGGGACAGGGTTTCGCCGGGGAGCTGTTTTTT.

This clonotype was observed a handful of times. The DNA of the CDR3 is TGCGCCAGCAGCATATCACAAACGTGGGGGAACACTGAAGCTTTCTTT. Its translation is CASSISQTWGNTEAFF. This chain joins TRBV5-1 and TRBJ1-1, with unresolved D. CDR3 length: 16 residues. V was pared by 4 bases and J by 1 base, with 17 bases between. Germline lookup yields CDR1 SGHRS and CDR2 YFSETQ.

This chain connects TRBV18 to TRBJ2-5; TRBD1 is a possible D gene (5 bases). This CDR3 is 15 amino acids long. V shed 3 bases and J shed 1 base, with 12 bases lying between them. Germline-derived CDR1 and CDR2 are KGHSH and LQKENI. The CDR3, as DNA: TGTGCCAGCTCACCCAGCAAAGGGGTCCAAGAGACCCAGTACTTC. This sequence encodes CASSPSKGVQETQYF.

This clonotype was seen only a few times. The genes are TRBV7-2 and TRBJ1-1, with 7 bases matching TRBD1. V shed 5 bases, J shed 4 bases, and the junction held 10 bases outside the gene matches. Germline lookup yields CDR1 SGHTA and CDR2 FQGNSA. The CDR3 totals 15 residues. CDR3 protein: CASSTQTGTGTEAFF. The CDR3 DNA follows: TGTGCCAGCAGCACCCAGACAGGGACGGGCACTGAAGCTTTCTTT.

The chain couples TRBV5-1 to TRBJ1-2; 7 positions match TRBD1. The CDR3 contains 13 residues. Germline V CDR1 and CDR2: SGHRS, YFSETQ. V shed 5 bases, J shed 8 bases, and the junction held 9 bases outside the gene matches. This chain's CDR3 is CASRDREAEGYTF. The CDR3 DNA follows: TGCGCCAGCAGAGACAGGGAAGCGGAAGGCTACACCTTC.

The V and J genes are TRBV20-1 and TRBJ2-7, with D perhaps matching TRBD2 (5 bases). In germline, CDR1 is DFQATT, CDR2 SNEGSKA (reference sequence). Trimming removed 3 bases at V and 4 bases at J, with 16 bases between. There are 14 residues in the CDR3. In DNA, the CDR3 is TGCAGTGCTAGTAGCGTCAGGAACTCGTACGAGCAGTACTTC. This translates into CSASSVRNSYEQYF.

This clonotype was seen repeatedly, ten times or more. The chain carries TRBV28 and TRBJ1-2; 7 bases are a match to TRBD1. This CDR3 has 14 residues. Trimming cost V 6 bases and J 2 bases; bases outside gene matches: 6. Germline V CDR1 and CDR2: MDHEN, SYDVKM. The CDR3 region has the DNA TGTGCCAGCAGGACACCGGGACAGAACTATGGCTACACCTTC. The encoded protein is CASRTPGQNYGYTF.

At least ten counts were recorded for this clonotype. The V and J genes are TRBV20-1 and TRBJ2-2; 11 bases are a match to TRBD2. Per the germline V gene, CDR1 is DFQATT and CDR2 is SNEGSKA (reference sequence). Trimming took 5 bases from V and 6 from J; bases not matched to a gene: 8. The CDR3 consists of 15 residues. CDR3 amino acids: CSASSTSGGSGELFF. The CDR3 DNA is TGCAGTGCTTCTAGTACTAGCGGGGGTTCCGGGGAGCTGTTTTTT.

This chain links TRBV12-3 or TRBV12-4 with TRBJ2-7; a weak D match, TRBD2 (7 bases). The CDR3 is made up of 14 amino acids. Trimming pared 2 bases from V and 6 bases from J, leaving 14 bases between. The CDR3, as DNA: TGTGCCAGCAGTTTAATGAGGGGGGGCTTCGAGCAGTACTTC. The encoded protein is CASSLMRGGFEQYF.

This rearrangement joins TRBV11-3 to TRBJ1-1; D possibly corresponds to TRBD1 (5 bases). There are 14 residues in the CDR3. Per the germline V gene, CDR1 is SGHNT and CDR2 is YENEEA. V lost 3 bases and J 5 bases, leaving 13 bases between the germline ends. The CDR3 protein is CASSLSHTGTEAFF. The CDR3 DNA follows: TGTGCCAGCAGCTTGAGTCACACAGGAACTGAAGCTTTCTTT.

The chain joins TRBV29-1 to TRBJ2-3; D ambiguous. The V end lost 2 bases, the J end lost 10 bases, and 13 bases lay between the germline ends. This CDR3 spans 12 amino acids. Germline-derived CDR1 and CDR2 are SQVTM and ANQGSEA. CDR3 loop: CSVERAQGAQYF. The CDR3 DNA reads as TGCAGCGTTGAAAGGGCCCAAGGAGCGCAGTATTTT.

This clonotype was seen a handful of times. V usage is TRBV20-1 and J usage is TRBJ2-1; TRBD2 matches at 12 bases. From germline, CDR1 is DFQATT and CDR2 SNEGSKA (reference sequence). The CDR3 totals 15 residues. V trimming: 2 bases; J trimming: 4 bases; junction bases outside the gene matches: 3. CDR3 protein: CSARPTSGGYNEQFF. DNA for the CDR3: TGCAGTGCTAGACCTACTAGCGGGGGGTACAATGAGCAGTTCTTC.

This clonotype was picked up many times. This chain uses TRBV7-2 with TRBJ2-1; D uncertain. Per germline, CDR1 SGHTA and CDR2 FQGNSA. Trimming removed 4 bases from V and 4 bases from J, with 14 bases in between. There are 15 residues in the CDR3. The CDR3 is CASSSFSGPYNEQFF. The CDR3 nucleotides read TGTGCCAGCAGCTCCTTTTCCGGGCCTTACAATGAGCAGTTCTTC.

In its sample, this clonotype was seen many times. This chain connects TRBV5-1 to TRBJ2-5; TRBD2 might be the D (6 bases). The CDR3 consists of 14 residues. Germline loops: CDR1 SGHRS, CDR2 YFSETQ. V was shortened by 2 bases and J by 5 bases, with 13 bases between the two germline ends. Here the CDR3 DNA reads TGCGCCAGCAGCTTCCGACTAGGCGGTGAGACCCAGTACTTC. This codes for CASSFRLGGETQYF.

In this sample, this clonotype turned up many times. The rearrangement links TRBV28 to TRBJ2-4, with TRBD1 matching 9 bases. Germline V gives CDR1 MDHEN, CDR2 SYDVKM. The CDR3 runs to 16 residues. With V trimmed by 5 bases and J by 3 bases, 8 bases remained unmatched. CDR3 sequence (DNA): TGTGCCAGCAGTCCACAGGGGGCCAGGGGCAAAAACATTCAGTACTTC. This codes for CASSPQGARGKNIQYF.

The chain links TRBV12-3 or TRBV12-4 to TRBJ1-5; TRBD1 is a possible D gene (5 bases). Between the trimmed V and J ends, which lost 5 bases and 1 base, there was a span of 21 bases. The CDR3 extends over 18 amino acids. In DNA form, the CDR3 reads TGTGCCAGCAGTCCCCGTAAAGTCGGGGGGTACAGCAATCAGCCCCAGCATTTT. The encoded protein is CASSPRKVGGYSNQPQHF.

To note about this clonotype: A much larger clone is a single base away; this may be a read error. The rearrangement uses TRBV10-3 and TRBJ1-1; D call uncertain. Between the trimmed V and J ends, which lost 2 bases and 4 bases, there was a span of 11 bases. Germline lookup yields CDR1 ENHRY and CDR2 SYGVKD. CDR3 length equals 14 residues. The CDR3 DNA follows: TGTGCCATCAGTGAGACCGGGGAAACCACTGAAGCTTTCTTT. Protein: CAISETGETTEAFF.